The rows below give T cell receptor beta chains drawn from one sample of a study of blood T cell repertoires in COVID-19. Some clones are missing from TCRdb's copy, which holds only in-frame ones; the method was immunoSEQ multiplex PCR. Of about 14,000 clones listed, approximately 90% were seen once; the top ten hold about 2.5%. Specimen: peripheral blood. All receptors come from a human donor in a cohort sampled during active COVID-19. Both conserved end residues are part of each CDR3. The D gene is left open where the match is weak. Size is stated for part of the rows, as once, few or many counts, or as a class when the clone is expanded.

NA	TRBV7-9	TRBJ1-1	NA	TGTGCCAGCAGCTCGGTGTTGGGCAGGGGCTTTAGGAACACTGAAGCTTTCTTT	CASSSVLGRGFRNTEAFF
NA	TRBV6-5	TRBJ1-1	NA	TGTGCCAGCAGTCGGTCAGGGAATACTGAAGCTTTCTTT	CASSRSGNTEAFF
NA	TRBV30	TRBJ2-3	TRBD2	TGTGCCTCGACGGGGGGATTTGAGACGCAGTATTTT	CASTGGFETQYF
NA	TRBV11-2	TRBJ1-2	TRBD1	TGTGCCAGCAGCTGGGGGACAGGGAGGTTCGACTATGGCTACACCTTC	CASSWGTGRFDYGYTF
NA	TRBV28	TRBJ2-1	TRBD1	TGTGCCAGCGGCAGCGGACAGGGATACAATGAGCAGTTCTTC	CASGSGQGYNEQFF
once	TRBV15	TRBJ2-5	NA	TGTGCCACCAGCAGAGATTCTAGACTAGGAGAGACCCAGTACTTC	CATSRDSRLGETQYF
NA	TRBV18	TRBJ2-7	TRBD1	TGTGCCAGCTCACCCATAAGACAGGGGAGATACGAGCAGTACTTC	CASSPIRQGRYEQYF
NA	TRBV28	TRBJ2-1	TRBD1	TGTGCCAGCAGTGCCACCGGGACAGGGGTTTACAATGAGCAGTTCTTC	CASSATGTGVYNEQFF
few	TRBV19	TRBJ2-1	TRBD2	TGTGCCAGTAGTATAGGGGCGGGGACTAGCGGGGGAAGAGAGCAGTTCTTC	CASSIGAGTSGGREQFF
once	TRBV6-5	TRBJ2-7	TRBD1	TGTGCCAGCATGACAGGGGGCTACGAGCAGTACTTC	CASMTGGYEQYF
NA	TRBV29-1	TRBJ2-3	NA	TGCAGCGTCGTAGCTGGGGGGGCTAACACAGATACGCAGTATTTT	CSVVAGGANTDTQYF
NA	TRBV6-5	TRBJ1-3	NA	TGTGCCAGCGGAAGGACGGCGCGGGACACCATATATTTT	CASGRTARDTIYF
NA	TRBV7-2	TRBJ1-5	NA	TGTGCCAGCAACTTAGCTTGGACAGCTCATCAGCCCCAGCATTTT	CASNLAWTAHQPQHF
NA	TRBV19	TRBJ2-7	TRBD1	TGTGCCAGTTCCGCAGGGGGCGCCTACGAGCAGTACTTC	CASSAGGAYEQYF
NA	TRBV6-2/TRBV6-3	TRBJ2-7	NA	TGTGCCAGCAGTGGATCAGGGCGGGAGCAGTACTTC	CASSGSGREQYF
NA	TRBV6-5	TRBJ1-6	TRBD1	TGTGCCAGCAGCCGGACAGGGGGCGATGGGGCCCTCCACTTT	CASSRTGGDGALHF
NA	TRBV6-5	TRBJ2-1	TRBD2	TGTGCCAGCAGTCTCACTAGCGGGGCCCTCCGGTTCTTC	CASSLTSGALRFF
NA	TRBV4-3	TRBJ2-5	TRBD1	TGCGCCAGCAGCCAAGATGTCGACAGGGGGCGCGGGGAGACCCAGTACTTC	CASSQDVDRGRGETQYF
once	TRBV6-2/TRBV6-3	TRBJ1-2	NA	TGTGCCAGCAGTTACTCCCCGACAAGTTATGGCTACACCTTC	CASSYSPTSYGYTF
NA	TRBV5-1	TRBJ2-2	TRBD2	TGCGCCAGCAGCCCTGCGGGGGGGGCGAACACCGGGGAGCTGTTTTTT	CASSPAGGANTGELFF
NA	TRBV20-1	TRBJ2-5	TRBD2	TGCAGTGCTCGGGGGGGGGAGACCCAGTACTTC	CSARGGETQYF
once	TRBV7-2	TRBJ2-1	NA	TGTGCCAGCAGCTTAGCTCTAGAAGCAAATGAGCAGTTCTTC	CASSLALEANEQFF
NA	TRBV25-1	TRBJ1-1	TRBD1	TGTGCCAGCAGTGAATTAGGGGGCCAAGCTTTCTTT	CASSELGGQAFF
NA	TRBV9	TRBJ2-2	TRBD2	TGTGCCAGCAGCCTACTTAGCGGGGGGGTGAACACCGGGGAGCTGTTTTTT	CASSLLSGGVNTGELFF